Below are 21 T cell receptor beta chains sequenced from a single sample in a study of T-cell reconstitution after alpha-beta-depleted transplantation in children. Unique molecular identifiers were used to barcode this TCRbeta library. In TCRdb, the PCR reads were re-called with MiXCR into one record per CDR3 protein. The repertoire holds about 580,000 distinct CDR3 sequences, with about 21% as singletons. Here the sequenced sample was PBMCs, mostly from graft donor cells, taken 360 days after TCRalphabeta/CD19-depleted stem cell transplant. The receptors derive from a boy younger than two who had a stem cell transplant for acute myeloid leukemia, so the T cells may come from the graft donor.

The V call is TRBV4-3, the J call TRBJ2-6; 10 bases are a match to TRBD1. Germline V gene lookup returns CDR1 LGHNA and CDR2 YSLEER. The CDR3 consists of 19 residues. J lost 0 bases, V lost 4 bases, and 9 bases had no gene match. The CDR3 region is CASSLAGTGDFSGANVLTF. CDR3 bases: TGCGCCAGCAGCCTGGCCGGGACAGGGGACTTCTCTGGGGCCAACGTCCTGACTTTC.

The chain carries TRBV7-2 and TRBJ2-7, with 9 bases fitting TRBD2. Germline values: CDR1 SGHTA, CDR2 FQGNSA. The CDR3 length is 14 residues. J gave up 7 bases and V 1 base, and 5 bases lay outside the gene matches. In DNA, the CDR3 is TGTGCCAGCAGCTTAGACTGGGCGGGGGGGGAGCAGTACTTC. It is translated as CASSLDWAGGEQYF. The entire variable domain, with the rest obtained from reference TRBV7-2 and TRBJ2-7, is as follows: GAGVSQSPSNKVTEKGKDVELRCDPISGHTALYWYRQSLGQGLEFLIYFQGNSAPDKSGLPSDRFSAERTGGSVSTLTIQRTQQEDSAVYLCASSLDWAGGEQYFGPGTRLTVT.

This clonotype has a count of ten or more. The rearrangement uses TRBV2 and TRBJ2-1; possibly TRBD1 or TRBD2 for D (5 bases each). The CDR3 covers 16 residues. V was trimmed by 1 base and J by 2 bases, leaving 12 bases between them. Germline CDR1 is SNHLY and CDR2 is FYNNEI. CDR3 nucleotide sequence: TGTGCCAGCAGTGAAGGTGGGGGTATTCCCTACAATGAGCAGTTCTTC. Translation gives CASSEGGGIPYNEQFF.

This clonotype was counted at least ten times. This chain links TRBV2 with TRBJ2-2; 13 nucleotides align to TRBD2. After removal of 6 bases from V and 4 bases from J, the junction contained 20 bases not matched to a gene. The CDR3 contains 21 residues. Germline assignment: CDR1 SNHLY and CDR2 FYNNEI. The DNA of the CDR3 is TGTGCCAGCAGCGTTCTTAAGACTAGCGGGGGGCCCCTTCTCATCACCGGGGAGCTGTTTTTT. Translation gives CASSVLKTSGGPLLITGELFF.

Ten or more counts support this clonotype. The rearrangement uses TRBV6-5 and TRBJ1-2; D is unresolved. The CDR3 contains 13 residues. Trimming took 6 bases from V and 3 from J, leaving 11 bases between them. CDR1 is MNHEY and CDR2 is SVGAGI in the germline V gene. CDR3 protein: CASSILIDYGYTF. The DNA of the CDR3 is TGTGCCAGCAGCATACTCATTGACTATGGCTACACCTTC.

This clonotype showed up many times. The rearrangement links TRBV20-1 to TRBJ2-1, with D possibly being TRBD1 (6 bases). Trimming left V 5 bases short and J 10 bases short, with 15 bases between. The CDR3 sequence is 12 residues long. Germline CDR1 is DFQATT and CDR2 is SNEGSKA (reference sequence). The CDR3 is CSAPRQVGEQFF. The DNA for the CDR3 is TGCAGTGCTCCCCGACAGGTGGGCGAGCAGTTCTTC.

V and J are TRBV4-3 and TRBJ2-1; 12 bases agree with TRBD2. V shed 0 bases, J shed 8 bases, and the junction held 8 bases outside the gene matches. From germline, CDR1 is LGHNA and CDR2 YSLEER. This CDR3 has 17 residues. CDR3: CASSQDRLAGGRDEQFF. CDR3 nucleotide sequence: TGCGCCAGCAGCCAAGATCGGCTAGCGGGGGGGCGGGATGAGCAGTTCTTC.

Many counts were recorded for this clonotype. The rearrangement joins TRBV6-6 to TRBJ2-7; D is perhaps TRBD1 (5 bases). This CDR3 spans 13 amino acids. Between the trimmed V and J ends, which lost 5 bases and 5 bases, there was a span of 13 bases. Germline CDR1 MNHNY, CDR2 SVGAGI (reference sequence). The CDR3 nucleotides are TGTGCCAGCAGTCCCCAGGGTATCAACGAGCAGTACTTC. Protein sequence: CASSPQGINEQYF.

This clonotype was detected ten times or more. The V call is TRBV7-9, the J call TRBJ2-7, with a possible D match to TRBD1 (6 bases). CDR1 SEHNR and CDR2 FQNEAQ come from the germline V gene (reference sequence). This CDR3 has 16 amino acids. V gave up 0 bases and J gave up 3 bases, with 15 bases separating them. CDR3 residues: CASSLASGVARYEQYF. The CDR3 DNA is TGTGCCAGCAGCTTAGCCTCAGGGGTGGCTCGCTACGAGCAGTACTTC.

Ten or more counts support this clonotype. The V gene is TRBV29-1, the J gene TRBJ2-6, with D perhaps given as TRBD1 or TRBD2 (5 bases each). Per the germline V gene, CDR1 is SQVTM and CDR2 is ANQGSEA. V dropped 8 bases and J dropped 1 base, with 18 bases sitting between them. The CDR3 spans 16 residues. CDR3 residues: CSSLRDVRSGANVLTF. The CDR3, as DNA: TGCAGCTCCCTCCGGGACGTGCGTTCTGGGGCCAACGTCCTGACTTTC.

CDR3 residues: CSASSQWAGNQPQHF. CDR3 coding DNA: TGCAGTGCTAGTTCGCAGTGGGCGGGCAATCAGCCCCAGCATTTT. The chain uses TRBV20-1 and TRBJ1-5; D unresolved. The CDR3 runs to 15 residues. With 3 bases removed from V and 2 bases from J, the gap between germline ends came to 14 bases. From germline, CDR1 is DFQATT and CDR2 SNEGSKA (reference sequence).

The chain couples TRBV2 to TRBJ2-7; D gene uncertain. This CDR3 is built from 11 residues. The germline CDR1 and CDR2 sequences are SNHLY and FYNNEI. V was trimmed by 8 bases and J by 4 bases, leaving 9 bases between them. CDR3 nucleotides: TGTGCCAGCCTTGCCAAATACGAGCAGTACTTC. It encodes CASLAKYEQYF.

CDR3 protein: CASSIGGPRSSYEQYF. Written as DNA, the CDR3 is TGTGCCAGCAGCATAGGGGGGCCGAGGAGCTCCTACGAGCAGTACTTC. The genes are TRBV7-3 and TRBJ2-7; either TRBD1 or TRBD2 may fit D (6 bases each). The CDR3 extends over 16 amino acids. The germline V gene has CDR1 SGHTA and CDR2 FQGTGA. V lost 5 bases and J lost 0, with 17 bases in between.

This clonotype was seen a few times. The chain uses TRBV4-2 and TRBJ2-2, with TRBD1 matching over 7 bases. CDR1 and CDR2 (germline): LGHNA, YNFKEQ. This CDR3 has 16 amino acids. The junction had 13 bases not matched to a gene; V was cut back by 8 bases and J by 4 bases. The CDR3 reads CASDQEGGVGTGELFF. The CDR3, as DNA: TGTGCCAGCGACCAAGAAGGGGGCGTAGGCACCGGGGAGCTGTTTTTT.

The chain joins TRBV29-1 to TRBJ2-7, with 8 bases fitting TRBD2. The CDR3 runs to 12 residues. V dropped 6 bases and J dropped 7; count of bases not matched to a gene: 8. Germline CDR1 SQVTM, CDR2 ANQGSEA. CDR3 coding DNA: TGCAGCGTGACCTTCGGGGGGGGAGAGCAGTACTTC. Amino acid sequence: CSVTFGGGEQYF.

This clonotype was detected ten times or more. V gene TRBV12-3 or TRBV12-4 combines with J gene TRBJ2-2, with D hard to call. The CDR3 is 13 residues long. V lost 5 bases, J lost 6 bases, and 10 bases lay in between. The CDR3 sequence is CASSINRAGELFF. The CDR3 bases are TGTGCCAGCAGTATTAATAGGGCCGGGGAGCTGTTTTTT.

This clonotype was observed at least ten times. V usage is TRBV20-1 and J usage is TRBJ2-2; D may be TRBD2 (6 bases). Germline values: CDR1 DFQATT, CDR2 SNEGSKA (reference sequence). V was clipped by 3 bases and J by 0 bases, with 8 bases between them. The CDR3 consists of 14 residues. CDR3 nucleotide sequence: TGCAGTGCTAGTGGGGAGGCGAACACCGGGGAGCTGTTTTTT. Encoded protein: CSASGEANTGELFF.

This clonotype was counted only a few times. This chain connects TRBV29-1 to TRBJ2-7; TRBD2 aligns across 15 bases. Per the germline V gene, CDR1 is SQVTM and CDR2 is ANQGSEA. With V trimmed by 0 bases and J by 4 bases, 16 bases remained unmatched. The CDR3 contains 20 residues. Written as DNA, the CDR3 is TGCAGCGTTGAAGACACAGTGAGGACTAGCGGGGGGGCCGGTCGGTACGAGCAGTACTTC. It yields the protein CSVEDTVRTSGGAGRYEQYF.

The chain combines TRBV12-3 or TRBV12-4 with TRBJ2-2; D gene ambiguous. The CDR3 is 16 residues long. V was cut by 3 bases and J by 0 bases, with 11 bases left in between. The CDR3 region is CASSLAPFANTGELFF. Here the CDR3 DNA reads TGTGCCAGCAGTTTGGCTCCTTTCGCGAACACCGGGGAGCTGTTTTTT.

The sample holds a few counts of this clonotype. The chain uses TRBV5-1 and TRBJ2-5, with D unclear. The CDR3 has 15 residues. V was trimmed by 0 bases and J by 6 bases, leaving 15 bases between them. From germline, CDR1 is SGHRS and CDR2 YFSETQ. This CDR3 reads CASSLAGVRSKTQYF. As DNA, the CDR3 is TGCGCCAGCAGCTTGGCCGGTGTGAGGTCAAAGACCCAGTACTTC.

V usage is TRBV7-9 and J usage is TRBJ2-5; the D gene is possibly TRBD2 (6 bases). The germline V gene encodes CDR1 SEHNR and CDR2 FQNEAQ (reference sequence). The CDR3 length is 13 residues. Trimming pared 4 bases from V and 2 bases from J, leaving 8 bases between. CDR3 bases: TGTGCCAGCAGCTCTAGCGTACAAGAGACCCAGTACTTC. Translating it yields CASSSSVQETQYF.